These 23 T cell receptor beta chains came from one sample sequenced in a study of T-cell reconstitution after alpha-beta-depleted transplantation in children. As it was prepared, the TCRbeta library received unique molecular identifiers. TCRdb ran MiXCR on the PCR reads and lists one entry per CDR3 protein. The sample lists 700,000 or so distinct CDR3 sequences, less than 15% occurring once. The sample consisted of PBMCs, taken before TCRalphabeta/CD19-depleted stem cell transplant. The origin of the receptors is a girl aged 2-10 years with congenital amegakaryocytic thrombocytopenia, due to receive a stem cell transplant.

The chain has TRBV20-1 and TRBJ2-7, with 11 bases aligning to TRBD2. CDR3 length: 13 amino acids. Trimming cost V 5 bases and J 6 bases; bases outside gene matches: 6. Germline V CDR1 and CDR2: DFQATT, SNEGSKA (reference sequence). For the CDR3, the DNA is TGCAGTGCTGAACTAGCGGGAGCCTCCGAGCAGTACTTC. Translation gives CSAELAGASEQYF.

The chain uses TRBV2 and TRBJ2-1; D gene ambiguous. V lost 11 bases and J 9 bases, leaving 11 bases between the germline ends. This CDR3 contains 10 residues. CDR1 is SNHLY, CDR2 FYNNEI, per germline. The CDR3 DNA sequence: TGTGCCCCATGGACGAGTGAGCAGTTCTTC. It is translated as CAPWTSEQFF.

This clonotype was detected only a few times. V gene TRBV20-1 combines with J gene TRBJ2-1; 12 bases match TRBD2. The CDR3 has 17 residues. J gave up 0 bases and V 6 bases, and 9 bases lay outside the gene matches. The germline V gene has CDR1 DFQATT and CDR2 SNEGSKA (reference sequence). The CDR3, as DNA: TGCAGTGCCATAAGGACTAGCGGGAAGAGCTCCTACAATGAGCAGTTCTTC. It specifies CSAIRTSGKSSYNEQFF.

This clonotype was seen repeatedly, ten times or more. The V and J genes are TRBV5-1 and TRBJ2-3, with D perhaps TRBD1 or TRBD2 (6 bases each). There are 14 residues in the CDR3. CDR1 is SGHRS, CDR2 YFSETQ, per germline. Trimming took off 0 bases at V and 5 bases at J, with 10 bases between the two ends. In nucleotides, the CDR3 is TGCGCCAGCAGCTTGGCCGGAGGGGGAGATACGCAGTATTTT. The encoded protein is CASSLAGGGDTQYF.

A remark on this clonotype: Mismatch with germline at one junction end may stem from a read error. This chain joins TRBV29-1 and TRBJ1-5, with 7 bases identical to TRBD1. The CDR3 covers 14 residues. Germline lookup yields CDR1 SQVTM and CDR2 ANQGSEA. CDR3 protein: CSVQTGALNPPQHF. DNA of the CDR3: TGCAGCGTGCAAACAGGGGCGCTAAATCCGCCCCAGCATTTT.

About this clonotype: Possible read error: a much larger clone is one base away. The chain combines TRBV9 with TRBJ1-5; perhaps TRBD1 as D (5 bases). This CDR3 has 19 amino acids. Germline V lookup: CDR1 SGDLS, CDR2 YYNGEE. The CDR3: CASSVRAGRNRQSTQPQHF. The CDR3 DNA follows: TGTGCCAGCAGCGTACGGGCAGGGCGCAACCGGCAGAGCACTCAGCCCCAGCATTTT. The full variable domain, with the rest looked up from reference TRBV9 and TRBJ1-5, is DSGVTQTPKHLITATGQRVTLRCSPRSGDLSVYWYQQSLDQGLQFLIQYYNGEERAKGNILERFSAQQFPDLHSELNLSSLELGDSALYFCASSVRAGRNRQSTQPQHFGDGTRLSIL.

This clonotype was counted between two and nine times. This chain uses TRBV29-1 with TRBJ2-5, with D unclear. Trimming removed 4 bases at V and 3 bases at J, with 9 bases between. Germline CDR1 and CDR2: SQVTM and ANQGSEA. This CDR3 contains 12 residues. CDR3: CSVVGRKETQYF. The CDR3 region has the DNA TGCAGCGTTGTGGGAAGAAAAGAGACCCAGTACTTC. The full variable domain, in which reference TRBV29-1 and TRBJ2-5 provide the parts outside the CDR3, is SAVISQKPSRDICQRGTSLTIQCQVDSQVTMMFWYRQQPGQSLTLIATANQGSEATYESGFVIDKFPISRPNLTFSTLTVSNMSPEDSSIYLCSVVGRKETQYFGPGTRLLVL.

This clonotype was seen repeatedly, ten times or more. The J gene is TRBJ2-1, the V gene TRBV12-3 or TRBV12-4, with 8 bases that match TRBD2. The CDR3 totals 17 residues. V lost 3 bases to trimming and J lost 2 bases; unmatched junction nucleotides: 9. The CDR3 DNA sequence: TGTGCCAGCAGTTTCGGCCCCACGGGAGGGACCTACAATGAGCAGTTCTTC. Its translation is CASSFGPTGGTYNEQFF.

About this clonotype itself: This clone may be a read error of a much larger clone one base away. This chain links TRBV28 with TRBJ1-2; 7 positions agree with TRBD1. The CDR3 has 12 amino acids. V trimming: 6 bases; J trimming: 3 bases; junction bases outside the gene matches: 1. Germline-derived CDR1 and CDR2 are MDHEN and SYDVKM. CDR3 sequence: CASRGTDYGYTF. CDR3 nucleotides: TGTGCCAGCAGGGGGACAGACTATGGCTACACCTTC.

This clonotype was counted a few times. The J gene is TRBJ2-2, the V gene TRBV2, with D perhaps being TRBD1 or TRBD2 (5 bases each). This CDR3 is 16 amino acids long. V shed 8 bases and J shed 2 bases, with 18 bases lying between them. Germline values: CDR1 SNHLY, CDR2 FYNNEI. In nucleotides, the CDR3 is TGTGCCAGCGCAAAAGAGGGCGACAGAAACACCGGGGAGCTGTTTTTT. Protein: CASAKEGDRNTGELFF.

This clonotype showed up many times. The J gene is TRBJ2-2, the V gene TRBV15; D possibly corresponds to TRBD1 (5 bases). The V end lost 7 bases, the J end lost 4 bases, and 16 bases lay between the germline ends. Germline loops: CDR1 LNHNV, CDR2 YYDKDF (reference sequence). The CDR3 sequence is 15 residues long. The chain's CDR3 is CATMGPHETTGELFF. For the CDR3, the DNA is TGTGCCACCATGGGGCCACATGAGACCACCGGGGAGCTGTTTTTT.

This clonotype was recorded at least ten times. This sequence joins TRBV12-3 or TRBV12-4 and TRBJ1-1; TRBD1 aligns across 10 bases. The CDR3 has 16 residues. Unmatched junction bases numbered 9, after V lost 3 bases and J lost 5 bases. CDR3 nucleotides: TGTGCCAGCAGTTTGGGTCGGGGGACAGGGGAAACTGAAGCTTTCTTT. Translation gives CASSLGRGTGETEAFF.

This clonotype has ten or more counts. The rearrangement joins TRBV7-3 to TRBJ1-1; 7 bases agree with TRBD1. J was trimmed by 4 bases and V by 5 bases; bases with no gene match: 7. The CDR3 sequence is 14 residues long. Germline V gives CDR1 SGHTA, CDR2 FQGTGA. For the CDR3, the DNA is TGTGCCAGCAGCCGGGACAGCTCGGGCACTGAAGCTTTCTTT. This gives the protein CASSRDSSGTEAFF.

This clonotype was detected ten times or more. The chain combines TRBV5-1 with TRBJ2-2, with 8 positions matching TRBD1. Per germline, CDR1 SGHRS and CDR2 YFSETQ. Trimming at V came to 4 bases and at J to 5 bases, leaving 7 bases not matched to a gene. The CDR3 runs to 15 residues. CDR3 in DNA: TGCGCCAGCAGCCCTAGGACAGGGAATACCGGGGAGCTGTTTTTT. Protein sequence: CASSPRTGNTGELFF.

This clonotype was seen at least ten times. This chain uses TRBV24-1 with TRBJ2-1, with D possibly TRBD2 on 6 matching bases. The CDR3 sequence is 14 residues long. Germline assignment: CDR1 KGHDR and CDR2 SFDVKD. V was clipped by 9 bases and J by 0 bases, with 11 bases between them. In DNA form, the CDR3 reads TGTGCCACCGGGAGGCGGGGCTCCTACAATGAGCAGTTCTTC. It specifies CATGRRGSYNEQFF.

This clonotype was observed a handful of times. This chain joins TRBV20-1 and TRBJ2-2; possibly TRBD2 for D (7 bases). Germline V gene lookup returns CDR1 DFQATT and CDR2 SNEGSKA (reference sequence). The CDR3 is made up of 15 amino acids. V gave up 5 bases and J gave up 3 bases, with 16 bases separating them. The CDR3 loop reads CSAGGGAPDTGELFF. As DNA, the CDR3 is TGCAGTGCTGGGGGGGGGGCGCCGGACACCGGGGAGCTGTTTTTT.

The rearrangement joins TRBV20-1 to TRBJ2-1, with TRBD2 matching 7 bases. Germline CDR1 reads DFQATT; CDR2 reads SNEGSKA (reference sequence). V lost 0 bases and J lost 4; bases outside the gene matches: 9. The CDR3 extends over 16 amino acids. The DNA for the CDR3 is TGCAGTGCTAGAGATGGGGGGAGGGCCCCTTACAATGAGCAGTTCTTC. Encoded protein: CSARDGGRAPYNEQFF.

Comment on this clonotype: It may be a read error: a sequence one base away is much more abundant. V is TRBV28 and J is TRBJ2-3; 10 bases are shared with TRBD2. The V gene's germline CDR1 is MDHEN and CDR2 SYDVKM. The CDR3 consists of 20 residues. V was pared by 3 bases and J by 3 bases, with 18 bases of the junction left unmatched. The CDR3 nucleotides are TGTGCCAGCAGTTTCACCCGGGGGGAAACTAGCGGGATGTGGACAGATACGCAGTATTTT. Translating gives CASSFTRGETSGMWTDTQYF.

V is TRBV2 and J is TRBJ2-1, with 10 positions matching TRBD2. V shed 6 bases and J 7 bases; nucleotides not matched to a gene: 6. The V gene's germline CDR1 is SNHLY and CDR2 FYNNEI. This CDR3 is 14 amino acids long. This chain's CDR3 is CASRLSGRGNEQFF. In DNA, the CDR3 is TGTGCCAGCAGATTAAGCGGGAGGGGGAATGAGCAGTTCTTC.

Notes on this clonotype: This could be a read error, since a much larger clone is one nucleotide away. The CDR3 protein is CASRIASRSSYNSPLHF. CDR3 bases: TGTGCCAGCAGAATAGCTAGCAGGAGCTCTTATAATTCACCCCTCCACTTT. This chain uses TRBV28 with TRBJ1-6; no clear D. The V gene's germline CDR1 is MDHEN and CDR2 SYDVKM. V lost 6 bases, J lost 4 bases, and 19 bases lay in between. The CDR3 consists of 17 residues.

This clonotype was seen only once. A read error may be the cause here, since a much bigger clone is one base away. The chain carries TRBV5-1 and TRBJ2-1, with D perhaps TRBD2 (6 bases). V was trimmed by 0 bases and J by 5 bases, leaving 15 bases between them. The CDR3 runs 16 residues. Germline CDR1 is SGHRS and CDR2 is YFSETQ. CDR3 DNA sequence: TGCGCCAGCAGCTTGGTGGCGGGACCCCCAGACAATGAGCAGTTCTTC. It codes for CASSLVAGPPDNEQFF.

This clonotype was detected ten times or more. The genes are TRBV29-1 and TRBJ2-3; 9 positions match TRBD2. Trimming removed 5 bases from V and 5 bases from J; junction bases left unmatched: 5. Germline V gene sequence: CDR1 SQVTM, CDR2 ANQGSEA. The length of the CDR3 is 13 residues. CDR3 sequence reads: CSVSRLAEDTQYF. CDR3 nucleotide sequence: TGCAGCGTTAGTAGACTAGCGGAAGATACGCAGTATTTT.

This clonotype was picked up many times. The chain has TRBV7-9 and TRBJ1-4, with D perhaps matching TRBD1 (6 bases). V was trimmed by 7 bases and J by 11 bases, leaving 23 bases between them. This CDR3 has 15 amino acids. Germline assignment: CDR1 SEHNR and CDR2 FQNEAQ (reference sequence). The CDR3 DNA reads TGTGCCAGCACCGACCCACCACAGGGAGGGAATAAACTGTTTTTT. Its protein is CASTDPPQGGNKLFF.